These 22 T cell receptor beta chains were sequenced from one sample in a study of low-dose radiotherapy and immunotherapy resistance in tumors. TRAV- and TRBV-specific primers were used for first-strand cDNA, which covered alpha and beta chains. The authors ran about 21 PCR cycles to amplify TCRs with a constant-region primer and V-primer adapter. One entry per CDR3 protein, called by TCRdb with MiXCR from the reads. The sample lists 70,000 to 95,000 distinct CDR3 sequences, 18% occurring once. Time point noted: before trial treatment. This material consisted of PBMCs, taken before treatment. The receptors were gathered from a male donor with prostate cancer.

Worth noting for this clonotype: This likely came from a read error, as a far larger clone is one base away. The V call is TRBV27, the J call TRBJ1-1; D is ambiguous. Germline loops: CDR1 MNHEY, CDR2 SMNVEV (reference sequence). CDR3 length: 14 amino acids. Trimming took 3 bases from V and 0 from J, leaving 8 bases between them. CDR3 in DNA: TGTGCCAGCAGTTTCAGGCAGTTGAACACTGAAGCTTTCTTT. Amino acid sequence: CASSFRQLNTEAFF.

This clonotype was counted a few times. This sequence joins TRBV20-1 and TRBJ2-2; TRBD1 might be the D (5 bases). Germline V gives CDR1 DFQATT, CDR2 SNEGSKA (reference sequence). The CDR3 spans 16 residues. V lost 0 bases to trimming and J lost 5 bases, with 16 bases between them. The CDR3 reads CSARDGSKGRTGELFF. The CDR3 region has the DNA TGCAGTGCTAGAGATGGCTCGAAGGGGCGAACCGGGGAGCTGTTTTTT.

This clonotype occurred many times. The chain links TRBV6-6 to TRBJ1-2, with 7 positions matching TRBD1. CDR3 length equals 14 residues. J was trimmed by 4 bases and V by 6 bases; bases with no gene match: 8. In germline, CDR1 is MNHNY, CDR2 SVGAGI (reference sequence). CDR3 in amino acids: CASRETGAGYGYTF. The CDR3 nucleotides read TGTGCCAGCAGGGAAACAGGGGCCGGCTATGGCTACACCTTC.

This clonotype came up a few times. This chain joins TRBV14 and TRBJ1-2; D possibly corresponds to TRBD1 (5 bases). Trimming removed 4 bases from V and 5 bases from J, with 17 bases in between. The length of the CDR3 is 15 residues. Germline lookup yields CDR1 SGHDN and CDR2 FVKESK. The CDR3 bases are TGTGCCAGCAGCCGAATGGCCGGGGCCAGGTATGGCTACACCTTC. Translating it yields CASSRMAGARYGYTF.

Concerning this clonotype: A much larger clone sits a single nucleotide away, making a read error possible. This chain uses TRBV5-1 with TRBJ1-2; D ambiguous. The germline V gene encodes CDR1 SGHRS and CDR2 YFSETQ. The CDR3 runs to 16 residues. The V end was cut by 0 bases, the J end by 0 bases, with 12 bases between. The CDR3 DNA reads TGCGCCAGCAGCTTGGCCATGGGTGTCGCTAACTATGGCTACACCTTC. Translated: CASSLAMGVANYGYTF.

As regards this clonotype: It differs at one base from a far larger clone, so likely a read error. This chain connects TRBV13 to TRBJ2-1; a possible D gene is TRBD1 (5 bases). Per the germline V gene, CDR1 is PRHDT and CDR2 is FYEKMQ (reference sequence). With 6 bases removed from V and 9 bases from J, the gap between germline ends came to 27 bases. The CDR3 contains 17 residues. CDR3 sequence reads: CASSDALLVRELLEQFF. CDR3 nucleotide sequence: TGTGCCAGCAGTGATGCCCTCCTTGTCAGGGAACTACTTGAGCAGTTCTTC.

The sample holds many counts of this clonotype. The rearrangement links TRBV29-1 to TRBJ1-1; no clear D gene. With 6 bases removed from V and 4 bases from J, the gap between germline ends came to 9 bases. Germline V lookup: CDR1 SQVTM, CDR2 ANQGSEA. This CDR3 spans 11 amino acids. The CDR3 coding sequence is TGCAGCGTGCCAAGCAGCACTGAAGCTTTCTTT. This codes for CSVPSSTEAFF.

The table lists this clonotype with many counts. The rearrangement joins TRBV2 to TRBJ2-3; 7 bases match TRBD2. This CDR3 contains 12 residues. Unmatched junction bases numbered 4, after V lost 11 bases and J lost 2 bases. Per the germline V gene, CDR1 is SNHLY and CDR2 is FYNNEI. CDR3 DNA sequence: TGTGCCGTGGGGACTAACACAGATACGCAGTATTTT. Its protein product is CAVGTNTDTQYF.

The table lists this clonotype with many counts. The gene calls are TRBV14 and TRBJ1-1; D gene unclear. Trimming stripped 6 bases from V and 0 bases from J, with 8 bases between. The CDR3 spans 13 residues. Germline V gene data show CDR1 as SGHDN and CDR2 as FVKESK. CDR3 DNA sequence: TGTGCCAGCAGGTTTAACATGAACACTGAAGCTTTCTTT. This sequence encodes CASRFNMNTEAFF.

V gene TRBV5-4 combines with J gene TRBJ2-1; D gene ambiguous. The CDR3 extends over 12 amino acids. The ends were cut back, 5 bases at V and 8 bases at J, with 11 bases in the middle. CDR1 SGHNT and CDR2 YYREEE come from the germline V gene (reference sequence). The CDR3 loop is CASSPTPDEQFF. CDR3 sequence (DNA): TGTGCCAGCAGTCCCACTCCCGATGAGCAGTTCTTC. Together with reference TRBV5-4 and TRBJ2-1, the CDR3 gives the full variable domain: ETGVTQSPTHLIKTRGQQVTLRCSSQSGHNTVSWYQQALGQGPQFIFQYYREEENGRGNFPPRFSGLQFPNYSSELNVNALELDDSALYLCASSPTPDEQFFGPGTRLTVL.

This clonotype was observed at least ten times. The V gene is TRBV3-1, the J gene TRBJ2-1; TRBD1 agrees at 7 bases. Germline V gives CDR1 LGHDT, CDR2 YNNKEL (reference sequence). This CDR3 contains 14 residues. The trim removed 3 bases at V and 5 bases at J, leaving 4 bases unmatched. The CDR3 DNA sequence: TGTGCCAGCAGCCATCTGACAGGGAACAATGAGCAGTTCTTC. Its translation is CASSHLTGNNEQFF.

This clonotype appeared many times. The chain carries TRBV27 and TRBJ2-7, with 7 positions matching TRBD2. From germline, CDR1 is MNHEY and CDR2 SMNVEV (reference sequence). The ends lost 4 bases at V and 0 bases at J; junction bases unmatched: 9. The length of the CDR3 is 16 residues. In DNA, the CDR3 is TGTGCCAGCAGTTGGGGATCGGGGGGTACCTCCTACGAGCAGTACTTC. It is translated as CASSWGSGGTSYEQYF.

This chain joins TRBV5-1 and TRBJ2-7; D not certain. The CDR3 has 12 amino acids. Trimming took off 0 bases at V and 4 bases at J, with 5 bases between the two ends. Germline lookup yields CDR1 SGHRS and CDR2 YFSETQ. CDR3 region: CASSLVEYEQYF. CDR3 in DNA: TGCGCCAGCAGCTTGGTGGAGTACGAGCAGTACTTC.

This clonotype has just a few counts. The rearrangement uses TRBV6-2 or TRBV6-3 and TRBJ2-7; D perhaps matches TRBD2 (6 bases). The V gene lost 3 bases and the J gene lost 3 bases, with 21 bases spanning the gap. Germline V gene lookup returns CDR1 MNHEY and CDR2 SVGEGT. The CDR3 consists of 17 residues. This chain's CDR3 is CASSYRKTGAGSYEQYF. CDR3 DNA: TGTGCCAGCAGTTATAGGAAAACCGGGGCGGGGAGCTACGAGCAGTACTTC.

Many counts were recorded for this clonotype. The chain carries TRBV7-9 and TRBJ2-5; TRBD1 aligns across 8 bases. The junction had 7 bases not matched to a gene; V was cut back by 3 bases and J by 4 bases. The CDR3 spans 15 residues. Germline-derived CDR1 and CDR2 are SEHNR and FQNEAQ (reference sequence). CDR3 bases: TGTGCCAGCAGCTTCTTCAGGGGGCTTGGAGAGACCCAGTACTTC. It codes for CASSFFRGLGETQYF.

This clonotype was observed at least ten times. V and J are TRBV3-1 and TRBJ2-5; TRBD2 matches 11 bases. Losses at the gene ends were 6 bases for V and 5 bases for J; bases not matched to a gene: 8. This CDR3 is 15 amino acids long. CDR1 is LGHDT, CDR2 YNNKEL, per germline (reference sequence). In DNA, the CDR3 is TGTGCCAGCAGTCAACTAGCGGGGGTGGGGGAGACCCAGTACTTC. Protein: CASSQLAGVGETQYF.

The chain links TRBV20-1 to TRBJ2-5; D perhaps matches TRBD1 (6 bases). The V end lost 0 bases, the J end lost 7 bases, and 6 bases lay between the germline ends. The germline gives CDR1 DFQATT, CDR2 SNEGSKA (reference sequence). This CDR3 spans 11 amino acids. The CDR3 DNA follows: TGCAGTGCTAGAGAAGGGGGGACCCAGTACTTC. The encoded protein is CSAREGGTQYF.

This clonotype was seen at least ten times. The CDR3 nucleotides are TGTGCCAGCAGCTGGGGGAACTGGGGGCAGTTCTTC. Amino acid sequence: CASSWGNWGQFF. The chain joins TRBV7-9 to TRBJ2-1; D possibly uses TRBD1 or TRBD2 (5 bases each). CDR3 length: 12 amino acids. The ends were cut back, 4 bases at V and 12 bases at J, with 13 bases in the middle. The germline gives CDR1 SEHNR, CDR2 FQNEAQ (reference sequence).

This clonotype was seen repeatedly, ten times or more. V gene TRBV12-3 or TRBV12-4 combines with J gene TRBJ1-3; TRBD1 agrees at 7 bases. The CDR3 runs to 12 residues. J was trimmed by 8 bases and V by 6 bases; bases with no gene match: 4. Here the CDR3 reads CASSQGGYTIYF. CDR3 bases: TGTGCCAGCAGCCAGGGGGGGTACACCATATATTTT.

This clonotype was counted many times. The chain is built from TRBV5-6 and TRBJ2-2, with a possible D match to TRBD1 (5 bases). The germline CDR1 and CDR2 sequences are SGHDT and YYEEEE. With 4 bases removed from V and 0 bases from J, the gap between germline ends came to 16 bases. This CDR3 contains 17 residues. CDR3 DNA: TGTGCCAGCAGCACCGACAGCAATGTCGCGAACACCGGGGAGCTGTTTTTT. Encoded protein: CASSTDSNVANTGELFF.

This clonotype has at least ten counts. The rearrangement links TRBV6-2 or TRBV6-3 to TRBJ2-5, with D hard to call. V lost 3 bases, J lost 5 bases, and 13 bases lay in between. This CDR3 comprises 14 residues. Germline V gene lookup returns CDR1 MNHEY and CDR2 SVGEGT. This CDR3 is CASSYPFRAETQYF. The DNA for the CDR3 is TGTGCCAGCAGTTATCCCTTCCGCGCGGAGACCCAGTACTTC.

This clonotype showed up many times. V is TRBV5-1 and J is TRBJ2-5, with no clear D. This CDR3 spans 12 amino acids. Germline CDR1 SGHRS, CDR2 YFSETQ. The ends were cut back, 4 bases at V and 5 bases at J, with 9 bases in the middle. The CDR3 nucleotides read TGCGCCAGCAGCCACCTCCAGGAGACCCAGTACTTC. Translation gives CASSHLQETQYF.